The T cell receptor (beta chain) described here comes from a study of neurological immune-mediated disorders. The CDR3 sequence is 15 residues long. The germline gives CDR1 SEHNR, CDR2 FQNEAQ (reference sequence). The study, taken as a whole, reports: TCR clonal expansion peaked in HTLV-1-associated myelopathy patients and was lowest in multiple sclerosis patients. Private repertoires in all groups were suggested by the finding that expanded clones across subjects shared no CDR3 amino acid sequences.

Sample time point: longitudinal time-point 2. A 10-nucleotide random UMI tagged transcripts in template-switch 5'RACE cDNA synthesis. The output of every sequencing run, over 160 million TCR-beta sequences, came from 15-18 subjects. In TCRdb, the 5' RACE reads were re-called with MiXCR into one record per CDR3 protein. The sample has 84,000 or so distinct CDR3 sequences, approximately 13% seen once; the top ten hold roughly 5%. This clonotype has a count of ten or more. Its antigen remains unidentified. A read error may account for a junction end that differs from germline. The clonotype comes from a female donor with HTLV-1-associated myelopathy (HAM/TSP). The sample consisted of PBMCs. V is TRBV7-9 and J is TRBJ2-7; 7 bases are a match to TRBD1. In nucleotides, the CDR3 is TGTGCCAGCATCTTAGACAGGGCTTCGCCCCACGAGCAGTACTTC. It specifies CASILDRASPHEQYF.